This TCR beta chain was found in a study of blood T cells in healthy people across ages. Study results and limitations: PBMCs went unsorted, and a conclusive naive versus antigen-experienced comparison was therefore prevented. Unknown donor CMV status possibly confounded expanded clonotype changes.

For this clonotype: Antigen: not known.

Combining a sample-barcoded 5' primer with a J-beta primer mix, a second PCR ran for roughly 7 to 11 cycles. A template-switch adaptor containing 12 random nucleotides labeled each cDNA molecule. TCRdb passed the 5' RACE reads through MiXCR, listing each CDR3 protein once. The data contain about 560,000 distinct CDR3 sequences, 27% of them singletons. Germline CDR1 MNHEY, CDR2 SMNVEV (reference sequence). V shed 5 bases and J 4 bases; nucleotides not matched to a gene: 7. This CDR3 has 14 residues. These same data were also listed under a study on T cells of mothers and their children. This second report adds: All extracted RNA went into cDNA synthesis, around 1.4 ug per 15 ul.

Sequenced input: blood. The rearrangement joins TRBV27 to TRBJ2-5; 7 bases map to TRBD2. The receptor's source is a boy under 10 years old in good health. CDR3 coding DNA: TGTGCCAGCAGTGTCACCTCGGGAGGAGAGACCCAGTACTTC. Protein sequence: CASSVTSGGETQYF.